This passage covers 21 T cell receptor beta chains from one sample sequenced in a study of CXCR3-negative and CXCR3-positive naive CD8 T cells. Libraries of TRB cDNA were made by 5' RACE and carried UMIs. TCRdb reprocessed the 5' RACE reads and keeps a single row for each CDR3 protein, giving no DNA. This sample's table reports fewer than 60,000 distinct CDR3 sequences. Sequencing input: memory CD8+ T cells from blood. Receptor source: a human donor in good health. Some clones in this sample may be carry-over from other donors' samples.

The rearrangement joins TRBV20-1 to TRBJ2-7; absent DNA, TCRdb's TRBD1 call cannot be checked. The CDR3 length is 15 residues. Germline loops: CDR1 DFQATT, CDR2 SNEGSKA (reference sequence). The CDR3 protein is CSARARTAASYEQYF.

This chain links TRBV20-1 with TRBJ1-1; TCRdb lists TRBD1, though no DNA is available to test this call. The germline gives CDR1 DFQATT, CDR2 SNEGSKA (reference sequence). The CDR3 runs 13 residues. The CDR3 loop reads CSARVGVRSLAFF.

J is TRBJ2-5 and V is TRBV29-1; TCRdb's D call, TRBD1, is unchecked because there is no DNA. The CDR3 loop spans 15 amino acids. Germline CDR1 SQVTM, CDR2 ANQGSEA. This CDR3 reads CSVIYIGQVEETQYF. The whole variable domain, filled in from reference TRBV29-1 and TRBJ2-5, reads SAVISQKPSRDICQRGTSLTIQCQVDSQVTMMFWYRQQPGQSLTLIATANQGSEATYESGFVIDKFPISRPNLTFSTLTVSNMSPEDSSIYLCSVIYIGQVEETQYFGPGTRLLVL.

This chain links TRBV12-3 or TRBV12-4 with TRBJ1-1; lacking DNA, the TRBD1 call made by TCRdb goes unchecked. The CDR3 has 12 residues. The CDR3 here is CASSWGQPEAFF.

This chain joins TRBV7-9 and TRBJ2-7; the TCRdb D gene call, TRBD1, has no DNA to confirm it. The CDR3 covers 14 residues. Germline loops: CDR1 SEHNR, CDR2 FQNEAQ (reference sequence). The chain's CDR3 is CASSPRDAGYEQYF.

This chain connects TRBV5-1 to TRBJ2-5; the TRBD1 assignment by TCRdb is unverifiable without DNA. The germline CDR1 and CDR2 sequences are SGHRS and YFSETQ. The CDR3 sequence is 18 residues long. Here the CDR3 reads CASSSPGQDPFGQETQYF.

CDR3 sequence reads: CASSLVESEQYF. This chain connects TRBV5-1 to TRBJ2-7. CDR1 is SGHRS and CDR2 is YFSETQ in the germline V gene. This CDR3 spans 12 amino acids.

The chain employs TRBV5-4 and TRBJ2-7; without DNA, the TCRdb call of TRBD1 cannot be checked. The germline gives CDR1 SGHNT, CDR2 YYREEE (reference sequence). The CDR3 is 15 amino acids. The CDR3 loop is CASSEPPGTGDEQYF.

The J gene is TRBJ2-2, the V gene TRBV12-3 or TRBV12-4; the D call from TCRdb, TRBD1, cannot be confirmed without DNA. This CDR3 has 14 amino acids. This chain's CDR3 is CASNVPANTGELFF.

The V call is TRBV6-2 or TRBV6-3, the J call TRBJ2-5; TCRdb returns TRBD2, unconfirmable since there is no DNA. The CDR3 is 18 amino acids. Germline CDR1 is MNHEY and CDR2 is SVGEGT. CDR3 sequence reads: CAISDPGLAGGPQETQYF.

This rearrangement joins TRBV12-3 or TRBV12-4 to TRBJ2-2; the D gene TCRdb calls, TRBD1, cannot be checked with no DNA. There are 15 residues in the CDR3. The CDR3 reads CASSPGTGVSGELFF.

This chain uses TRBV28 with TRBJ2-7; TCRdb's D call, TRBD1, is unchecked because there is no DNA. CDR1 and CDR2 (germline): MDHEN, SYDVKM. The CDR3 sequence is 16 residues long. The CDR3: CASSLIPGQGDYEQYF.

The rearrangement uses TRBV20-1 and TRBJ2-5; TCRdb's D call, TRBD1, is unchecked because there is no DNA. This CDR3 contains 15 residues. Germline V gene sequence: CDR1 DFQATT, CDR2 SNEGSKA (reference sequence). This CDR3 is CSAREPGTEMQTQYF.

The chain links TRBV4-3 to TRBJ2-5; without DNA, the TCRdb call of TRBD1 cannot be checked. The CDR3 runs to 15 residues. Germline V gene sequence: CDR1 LGHNA, CDR2 YSLEER. CDR3 amino acids: CASSQTQGAIETQYF.

This sequence joins TRBV4-2 and TRBJ1-4. Looked up from germline, CDR1 is LGHNA and CDR2 is YNFKEQ. The CDR3 has 16 residues. CDR3 protein: CASSQGGAPTNEKLFF.

This rearrangement joins TRBV28 to TRBJ2-3; TCRdb's assignment of TRBD1 cannot be checked, as there is no DNA. This CDR3 has 15 amino acids. Germline V CDR1 and CDR2: MDHEN, SYDVKM. CDR3 loop: CASRPTGATTDTQYF.

The CDR3 is CASSLRGDRGLWGSPLHF. The gene calls are TRBV28 and TRBJ1-6; as DNA is missing, the TRBD1 call by TCRdb cannot be tested. The germline CDR1 and CDR2 sequences are MDHEN and SYDVKM. This CDR3 spans 18 amino acids.

The rearrangement joins TRBV18 to TRBJ1-1. This CDR3 contains 14 residues. Germline V gene lookup returns CDR1 KGHSH and CDR2 LQKENI. CDR3 loop: CASSPPVTAFEAFF.

V usage is TRBV5-5 and J usage is TRBJ1-3. Germline V gene sequence: CDR1 SGHKS, CDR2 YYEKEE (reference sequence). The length of the CDR3 is 16 residues. The CDR3 here is CASSLGLTRAGNTIYF.

The chain couples TRBV29-1 to TRBJ1-2; the D call of TRBD1 rests on TCRdb alone, since no DNA is present to check it. CDR1 is SQVTM, CDR2 ANQGSEA, per germline. The CDR3 covers 16 residues. CDR3 in amino acids: CSVFYPGQGINYGYTF.

The CDR3 here is CSVSGSPRYTGELFF. This chain uses TRBV29-1 with TRBJ2-2; the D call of TRBD2 rests on TCRdb alone, since no DNA is present to check it. Per germline, CDR1 SQVTM and CDR2 ANQGSEA. The CDR3 has 15 residues.